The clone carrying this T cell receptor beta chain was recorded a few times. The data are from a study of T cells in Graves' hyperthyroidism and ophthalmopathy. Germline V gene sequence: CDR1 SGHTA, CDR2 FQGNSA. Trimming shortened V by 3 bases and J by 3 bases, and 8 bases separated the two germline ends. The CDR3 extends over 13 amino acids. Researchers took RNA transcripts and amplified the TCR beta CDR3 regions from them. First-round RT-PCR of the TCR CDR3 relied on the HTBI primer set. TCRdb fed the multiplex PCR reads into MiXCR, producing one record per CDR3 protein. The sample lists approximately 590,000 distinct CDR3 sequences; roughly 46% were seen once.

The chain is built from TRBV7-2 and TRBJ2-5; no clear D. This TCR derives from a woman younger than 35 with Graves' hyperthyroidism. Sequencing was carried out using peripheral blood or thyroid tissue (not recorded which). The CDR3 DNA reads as TGTGCCAGCAGCTTGGATATGGAAGAGACCCAGTACTTC. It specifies CASSLDMEETQYF.